These T cell receptor beta chains were read from a single sample in a study of shared clonotypes between healthy human individuals. Produced via immunoSEQ multiplex PCR; TCRdb's table is partial and in-frame only. This table has a few million clones, approximately 95% appearing once. Material: naive CD4+ T cells from PBMCs. The receptors shown here come from a man aged 18 to 30 in good health. Some clones in this sample may be carry-over from other donors' samples. Both conserved end residues are part of each CDR3. Fields, in order: V gene, J gene, D gene, clone size, CDR3 protein, CDR3 DNA. D genes are given only for firm matches. Size is omitted from some rows. Given values are once, few, many or a class for expanded clones.

V: TRBV29-1
J: TRBJ2-7
D: .
size: few
CDR3: CSVEKGYEQYF
DNA: TGCAGCGTTGAAAAGGGCTACGAGCAGTACTTC

V: TRBV28
J: TRBJ2-1
D: .
size: once
CDR3: CASSIGSYNEQFF
DNA: TGTGCCAGCAGTATTGGCTCCTACAATGAGCAGTTCTTC

V: TRBV28
J: TRBJ1-5
D: TRBD1
size: .
CDR3: CASKQGASWQPQHF
DNA: TGTGCCAGCAAACAGGGGGCGTCATGGCAGCCCCAGCATTTT

V: TRBV5-4
J: TRBJ2-7
D: .
size: once
CDR3: CASSLSGGPNEQYF
DNA: TGTGCCAGCAGCTTGTCGGGGGGCCCTAACGAGCAGTACTTC

V: TRBV27
J: TRBJ2-7
D: TRBD2
size: .
CDR3: CASSRQSSGLADEQYF
DNA: TGTGCCAGCAGTAGACAGTCCTCCGGACTAGCGGACGAGCAGTACTTC

V: TRBV6-5
J: TRBJ2-7
D: TRBD1
size: .
CDR3: CASSPLGTGRDEQYF
DNA: TGTGCCAGCAGCCCTTTAGGGACAGGGCGGGACGAGCAGTACTTC

V: TRBV5-1
J: TRBJ2-1
D: TRBD1
size: .
CDR3: CASSLIPRGNNEQFF
DNA: TGCGCCAGCAGCTTGATCCCCAGGGGGAACAATGAGCAGTTCTTC

V: TRBV27
J: TRBJ2-2
D: .
size: .
CDR3: CATRRTVFTGELFF
DNA: TGTGCCACCCGAAGAACAGTCTTCACCGGGGAGCTGTTTTTT

V: TRBV7-2
J: TRBJ1-1
D: TRBD1
size: .
CDR3: CASSQFGQGLSEAFF
DNA: TGTGCCAGCAGCCAATTCGGACAGGGCCTATCTGAAGCTTTCTTT

V: TRBV30
J: TRBJ1-2
D: .
size: .
CDR3: CAGDKTYGYTF
DNA: TGTGCCGGGGATAAGACCTATGGCTACACCTTC

V: TRBV5-5
J: TRBJ2-2
D: .
size: .
CDR3: CASSLTGTNTGELFF
DNA: TGTGCCAGCAGCTTGACAGGGACAAACACCGGGGAGCTGTTTTTT

V: TRBV6-6
J: TRBJ1-3
D: .
size: .
CDR3: CASSLGGTGNTIYF
DNA: TGTGCCAGCAGCCTAGGAGGTACTGGAAACACCATATATTTT

V: TRBV5-1
J: TRBJ2-3
D: TRBD1
size: .
CDR3: CASSYRDRGQDTQYF
DNA: TGCGCCAGCAGCTACCGGGACAGGGGGCAAGATACGCAGTATTTT

V: TRBV5-5
J: TRBJ1-3
D: .
size: .
CDR3: CASSRGDSSGNTIYF
DNA: TGTGCCAGCAGCAGGGGAGACAGCTCTGGAAACACCATATATTTT

V: TRBV27
J: TRBJ2-7
D: .
size: .
CDR3: CASSLSRASYEQYF
DNA: TGTGCCAGCAGTTTATCTAGGGCCTCCTACGAGCAGTACTTC

V: TRBV28
J: TRBJ1-5
D: .
size: .
CDR3: CASSLGRTNQPQHF
DNA: TGTGCCAGCAGTTTAGGGCGGACTAATCAGCCCCAGCATTTT

V: TRBV28
J: TRBJ2-7
D: TRBD1
size: .
CDR3: CASSNTGGGRRYEQYF
DNA: TGTGCCAGCTCAAATACAGGGGGCGGTCGGAGGTACGAGCAGTACTTC

V: TRBV11-2
J: TRBJ2-5
D: .
size: .
CDR3: CASSATTQETQYF
DNA: TGTGCCAGCAGCGCAACAACGCAAGAGACCCAGTACTTC

V: TRBV7-2
J: TRBJ1-1
D: .
size: .
CDR3: CASISDRAYTEAFF
DNA: TGTGCCAGCATCTCCGACAGAGCTTACACTGAAGCTTTCTTT

V: TRBV19
J: TRBJ2-3
D: TRBD2
size: .
CDR3: CASTRGTVAGAIGDTQYF
DNA: TGTGCCAGTACCCGAGGGACGGTAGCGGGAGCTATAGGGGATACGCAGTATTTT

V: TRBV7-3
J: TRBJ2-2
D: .
size: .
CDR3: CASSLTSGIGELFF
DNA: TGTGCCAGCAGCTTAACGTCCGGTATCGGGGAGCTGTTTTTT

V: TRBV28
J: TRBJ1-1
D: .
size: once
CDR3: CASSLTGSSNTEAFF
DNA: TGTGCCAGCAGTCTCACAGGGTCTTCGAACACTGAAGCTTTCTTT

V: TRBV6-1
J: TRBJ2-7
D: .
size: once
CDR3: CASSERGPGTGLYEQYF
DNA: TGTGCCAGCAGTGAAAGGGGTCCGGGGACTGGACTTTACGAGCAGTACTTC

V: TRBV10-3
J: TRBJ2-7
D: .
size: .
CDR3: CAISARRTESEQYF
DNA: TGTGCCATCAGTGCACGGAGGACGGAGAGCGAGCAGTACTTC

V: TRBV27
J: TRBJ2-3
D: TRBD2
size: .
CDR3: CASSSLLAGGGSGTDTQYF
DNA: TGTGCCAGCAGTTCCCTACTAGCGGGAGGGGGGTCTGGCACAGATACGCAGTATTTT

V: TRBV20-1
J: TRBJ1-1
D: .
size: few
CDR3: CSARERLF
DNA: TGCAGTGCTAGAGAGCGCCTCTTT

V: TRBV14
J: TRBJ2-1
D: TRBD2
size: .
CDR3: CASSQDGRIYNEQFF
DNA: TGTGCCAGCAGCCAAGACGGGAGGATCTACAATGAGCAGTTCTTC

V: TRBV7-2
J: TRBJ2-3
D: .
size: .
CDR3: CASSPVSPRVRSTDTQYF
DNA: TGTGCCAGCAGCCCGGTTTCCCCTAGAGTGAGAAGCACAGATACGCAGTATTTT

V: TRBV2
J: TRBJ1-4
D: .
size: once
CDR3: CASQRGTTNEKLFF
DNA: TGTGCCAGCCAGAGGGGGACAACTAATGAAAAACTGTTTTTT

V: TRBV4-1
J: TRBJ2-1
D: .
size: .
CDR3: CASSLYLVGSSYNEQFF
DNA: TGCGCCAGCAGCCTCTACTTGGTGGGCAGCTCCTACAATGAGCAGTTCTTC

V: TRBV5-1
J: TRBJ2-1
D: TRBD2
size: .
CDR3: CASSLVLGRNSNEQFF
DNA: TGCGCCAGCAGCTTGGTTCTCGGGAGGAATAGTAATGAGCAGTTCTTC

V: TRBV5-4
J: TRBJ2-7
D: .
size: .
CDR3: CASSPPRGNEQYF
DNA: TGTGCCAGCAGCCCGCCCCGGGGGAACGAGCAGTACTTC

V: TRBV11-1
J: TRBJ2-7
D: .
size: .
CDR3: CASSWRDSYEQYF
DNA: TGTGCCAGCAGCTGGCGGGACTCCTACGAGCAGTACTTC

V: TRBV9
J: TRBJ2-3
D: TRBD2
size: .
CDR3: CASSRLAGVFGSDTQYF
DNA: TGTGCCAGCAGTCGACTAGCGGGAGTCTTCGGGTCAGATACGCAGTATTTT

V: TRBV27
J: TRBJ2-5
D: TRBD2
size: .
CDR3: CASSPRAGGKETQYF
DNA: TGTGCCAGCAGTCCCCGAGCGGGAGGCAAAGAGACCCAGTACTTC

V: TRBV28
J: TRBJ2-5
D: .
size: .
CDR3: CASSWSQETQYF
DNA: TGTGCCAGCAGTTGGAGCCAAGAGACCCAGTACTTC

V: TRBV7-3
J: TRBJ2-7
D: TRBD2
size: .
CDR3: CASSLGLAGDRAYEQYF
DNA: TGTGCCAGCAGCCTCGGACTAGCGGGAGATCGGGCCTACGAGCAGTACTTC

V: TRBV9
J: TRBJ2-3
D: .
size: .
CDR3: CASSVRRDQSTDTQYF
DNA: TGTGCCAGCAGCGTACGGCGGGACCAAAGCACAGATACGCAGTATTTT

V: TRBV29-1
J: TRBJ2-7
D: TRBD1
size: .
CDR3: CSVEGQGSRYEQYF
DNA: TGCAGCGTAGAGGGACAGGGCAGTCGCTACGAGCAGTACTTC

V: TRBV9
J: TRBJ2-1
D: TRBD2
size: .
CDR3: CASSVSGTNNEQFF
DNA: TGTGCCAGCAGCGTAAGCGGGACGAACAATGAGCAGTTCTTC

V: TRBV19
J: TRBJ2-1
D: TRBD1
size: .
CDR3: CASSTPGGRIYEQFF
DNA: TGTGCCAGTAGTACCCCAGGGGGCAGGATATATGAGCAGTTCTTC

V: TRBV9
J: TRBJ2-2
D: .
size: .
CDR3: CASSVGGHTGELFF
DNA: TGTGCCAGCAGCGTAGGCGGCCACACCGGGGAGCTGTTTTTT

V: TRBV10-2
J: TRBJ2-7
D: .
size: .
CDR3: CASKGPPGSYEQYF
DNA: TGCGCCAGCAAGGGACCCCCGGGATCCTACGAGCAGTACTTC

V: TRBV5-1
J: TRBJ2-3
D: TRBD2
size: .
CDR3: CASTPGTSGNRDTQYF
DNA: TGCGCCAGCACCCCCGGGACTAGCGGGAATCGGGATACGCAGTATTTT

V: TRBV11-3
J: TRBJ2-7
D: TRBD1
size: .
CDR3: CASSPTPTGDEQYF
DNA: TGTGCCAGCAGCCCGACGCCGACAGGGGACGAGCAGTACTTC

V: TRBV5-1
J: TRBJ2-5
D: .
size: .
CDR3: CATRSGANQETQYF
DNA: TGCGCCACCCGCTCAGGGGCAAACCAAGAGACCCAGTACTTC

V: TRBV6-1
J: TRBJ2-1
D: TRBD1
size: .
CDR3: CASLGDRSYNEQFF
DNA: TGTGCCAGCTTAGGGGACAGATCCTACAATGAGCAGTTCTTC

V: TRBV5-1
J: TRBJ1-2
D: .
size: .
CDR3: CASSYQSQGSVGYTF
DNA: TGCGCCAGCAGCTACCAATCTCAGGGATCGGTTGGCTACACCTTC

V: TRBV7-2
J: TRBJ2-3
D: TRBD1
size: .
CDR3: CASSLGGTGSDTQYF
DNA: TGTGCCAGCAGCTTAGGGGGGACAGGGTCCGATACGCAGTATTTT

V: TRBV19
J: TRBJ1-3
D: .
size: .
CDR3: CASSIFRGSSPDF
DNA: TGTGCCAGTAGTATTTTTCGAGGGTCCTCCCCGGATTTT

V: TRBV19
J: TRBJ2-5
D: .
size: .
CDR3: CASSGGRGETQYF
DNA: TGTGCCAGTAGCGGGGGCCGGGGAGAGACCCAGTACTTC

V: TRBV20-1
J: TRBJ2-5
D: .
size: .
CDR3: CSARAYTQYF
DNA: TGCAGTGCTAGAGCTTATACCCAGTACTTC